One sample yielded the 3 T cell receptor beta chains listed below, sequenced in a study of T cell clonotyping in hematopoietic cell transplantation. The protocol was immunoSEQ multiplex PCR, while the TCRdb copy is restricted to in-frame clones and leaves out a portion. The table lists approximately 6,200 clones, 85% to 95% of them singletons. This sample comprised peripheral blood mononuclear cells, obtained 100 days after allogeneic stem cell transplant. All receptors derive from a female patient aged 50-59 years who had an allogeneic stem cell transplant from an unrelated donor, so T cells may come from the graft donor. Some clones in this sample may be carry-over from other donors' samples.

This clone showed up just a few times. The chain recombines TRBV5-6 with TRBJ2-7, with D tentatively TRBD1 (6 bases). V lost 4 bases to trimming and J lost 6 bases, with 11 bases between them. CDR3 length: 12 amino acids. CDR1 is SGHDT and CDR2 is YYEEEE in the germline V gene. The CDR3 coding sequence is TGTGCCAGCAGCCGAACAGGGACCGAGCAGTACTTC. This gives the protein CASSRTGTEQYF.

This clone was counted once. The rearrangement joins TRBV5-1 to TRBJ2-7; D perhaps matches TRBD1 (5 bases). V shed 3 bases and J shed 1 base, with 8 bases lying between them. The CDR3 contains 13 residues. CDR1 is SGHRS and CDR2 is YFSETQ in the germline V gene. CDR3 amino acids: CASSSTESYEQYF. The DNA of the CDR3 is TGCGCCAGCAGCTCGACAGAGTCCTACGAGCAGTACTTC.

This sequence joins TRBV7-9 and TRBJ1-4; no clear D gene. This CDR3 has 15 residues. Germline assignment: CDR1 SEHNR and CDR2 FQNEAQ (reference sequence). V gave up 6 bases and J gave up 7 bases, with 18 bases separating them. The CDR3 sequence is CASSPGPLDGEKLFF. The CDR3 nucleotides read TGTGCCAGCAGTCCCGGGCCCCTCGACGGTGAAAAACTGTTTTTT.